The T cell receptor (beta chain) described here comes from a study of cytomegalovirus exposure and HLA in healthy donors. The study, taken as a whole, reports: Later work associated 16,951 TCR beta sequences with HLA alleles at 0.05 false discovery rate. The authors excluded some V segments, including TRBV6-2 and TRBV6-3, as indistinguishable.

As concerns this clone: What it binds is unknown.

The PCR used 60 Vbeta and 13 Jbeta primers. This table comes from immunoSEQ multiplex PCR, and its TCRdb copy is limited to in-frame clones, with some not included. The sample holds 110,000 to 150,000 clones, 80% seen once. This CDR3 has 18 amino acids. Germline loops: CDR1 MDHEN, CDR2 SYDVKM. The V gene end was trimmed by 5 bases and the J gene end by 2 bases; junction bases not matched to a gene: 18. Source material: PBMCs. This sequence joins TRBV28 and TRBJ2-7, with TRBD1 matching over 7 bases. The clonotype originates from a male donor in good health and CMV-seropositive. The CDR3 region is CASSPLGYRDSVPYEQYF. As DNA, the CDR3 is TGTGCCAGCAGTCCCTTAGGCTACCGGGACAGCGTTCCCTACGAGCAGTACTTC. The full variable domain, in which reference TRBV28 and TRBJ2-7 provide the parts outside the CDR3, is DVKVTQSSRYLVKRTGEKVFLECVQDMDHENMFWYRQDPGLGLRLIYFSYDVKMKEKGDIPEGYSVSREKKERFSLILESASTNQTSMYLCASSPLGYRDSVPYEQYFGPGTRLTVT.